The sequence of this T cell receptor beta chain was determined in a study of shared clonotypes between healthy human individuals. V was clipped by 3 bases and J by 3 bases; unmatched bases: 6. CDR3 size: 15 residues. In germline, CDR1 is MGHRA, CDR2 YSYEKL. Assay: immunoSEQ multiplex PCR; the TCRdb copy retains only in-frame clones and omits some. The table lists 470,000 or so clones, roughly 80% of them singletons. Comments on this clone: This likely came from a read error, as a far larger clone is one base away. Other DNA sequences of this sample code for an identical CDR3.

The receptor comes from a woman aged 40 to 50 in good health. Some clones in this sample may be carry-over from other donors' samples. V usage is TRBV4-1 and J usage is TRBJ2-7; TRBD2 aligns across 9 bases. The sequencing input was PBMCs. CDR3 in amino acids: CASSQEAGGDYEQYF. The CDR3, as DNA: TGCGCCAGCAGCCAGGAAGCGGGAGGTGACTACGAGCAGTACTTC.